This T cell receptor beta chain stems from a study of TIL therapy for anti-PD-1-resistant metastatic lung cancer. The germline V gene has CDR1 SGHNT and CDR2 YYREEE (reference sequence). The CDR3 sequence is 17 residues long. V lost 3 bases to trimming and J lost 0 bases, with 13 bases between them. Sequencing used immunoSEQ v3. The protocol was immunoSEQ multiplex PCR, while the TCRdb copy is restricted to in-frame clones and leaves out a portion. The repertoire holds 10,000 to 15,000 clones, 58% seen once, with approximately 7% in the top ten. This clone came up a few times. The time point is: pre-treatment sample, taken before nivolumab and TIL therapy. Pleural nodules or supraclavicular lymph nodes made up most of the excised metastases sampled. Progressing patients received lymphodepletion, expanded TIL infusion and IL-2. Adults with stage 4 NSCLC were enrolled in a phase I trial.

The material sequenced was tumor tissue, taken at baseline. This clonotype originated in a person aged 25-85 years with non-small cell lung cancer. This chain connects TRBV5-4 to TRBJ1-6, with D perhaps matching TRBD1 (6 bases). For the CDR3, the DNA is TGTGCCAGCAGCTGGGGGACATCCAGCTCCTATAATTCACCCCTCCACTTT. It specifies CASSWGTSSSYNSPLHF. Full variable domain (remainder filled in from reference TRBV5-4 and TRBJ1-6): ETGVTQSPTHLIKTRGQQVTLRCSSQSGHNTVSWYQQALGQGPQFIFQYYREEENGRGNFPPRFSGLQFPNYSSELNVNALELDDSALYLCASSWGTSSSYNSPLHFGNGTRLTVT.